Sequencing of this TCR beta chain was carried out in a study of blood T cell repertoires in COVID-19. TCRdb's copy holds only in-frame clones and misses some; the assay was immunoSEQ multiplex PCR. The sample lists about 110,000 clones, approximately 89% occurring once. Trimming pared 2 bases from V and 0 bases from J, leaving 14 bases between. The CDR3 is 16 amino acids. Per the germline V gene, CDR1 is SGHRS and CDR2 is YFSETQ. The rearrangement joins TRBV5-1 to TRBJ1-1; D is unclear. The sequence was collected from a man aged 45 to 65 with active or convalescent COVID-19. The sequencing sample was made of peripheral blood. CDR3 loop: CASSFRGQPLNTEAFF. CDR3 DNA sequence: TGCGCCAGCAGCTTTCGAGGGCAGCCCCTGAACACTGAAGCTTTCTTT.